This T cell receptor (beta chain) was observed in a study of blood T cell repertoires in COVID-19. Across the study: Spain, Italy and the United States supplied samples that represented acute and convalescent COVID-19.

Authors' analysis steps: Reference gene primer amplification gave estimated nucleated cell counts. Profiling relied on immunoSEQ multiplex PCR, and the TCRdb table lists in-frame clones only, not all of them. D and trimming come from the DNA, and the V and J calls and clone size come from that table. The sample has 130,000 to 150,000 clones; over 70% are singletons. The source is a woman aged 55-69 years with acute or convalescent COVID-19. Sequencing was performed on peripheral blood.

CDR3 protein: CASSQLNRGEQYF. CDR3 in DNA: TGTGCCAGCAGCCAGTTGAACCGGGGCGAGCAGTACTTC. V usage is TRBV5-4 and J usage is TRBJ2-7, with D possibly being TRBD2 (5 bases). CDR3 length: 13 amino acids. The ends were cut back, 4 bases at V and 6 bases at J, with 14 bases in the middle. Germline CDR1 reads SGHNT; CDR2 reads YYREEE (reference sequence). Looking up the rest from reference TRBV5-4 and TRBJ2-7 gives the full variable domain: ETGVTQSPTHLIKTRGQQVTLRCSSQSGHNTVSWYQQALGQGPQFIFQYYREEENGRGNFPPRFSGLQFPNYSSELNVNALELDDSALYLCASSQLNRGEQYFGPGTRLTVT.